These T cell receptor beta chains were read from a single sample in a study of sequential checkpoint blockade in melanoma. The repertoire was sequenced with immunoSEQ multiplex PCR; TCRdb's copy has only in-frame clones and lacks some. The table lists about 37,000 clones, roughly 32% of them singletons. The specimen comprised tumor tissue (inferred from file names), sampled from a patient given nivolumab and ipilimumab in sequence. These receptors all come from a human donor with melanoma. Both conserved end residues are part of each CDR3. Fields, in order: CDR3 protein, CDR3 DNA, V gene, CDR3 length, D gene, J gene, clone size. A D gene is named only where the DNA matches it firmly. Clone sizes are given selectively: once, few, many, or a class where the clone is expanded.

CASSVEISSTDTQYF	TGTGCCAGCAGTGTCGAGATCAGTAGCACAGATACGCAGTATTTT	TRBV6-8	15	-	TRBJ2-3	few
CASSLDLPGQDNYGYTF	TGCGCCAGCAGCTTAGATTTACCGGGACAGGATAACTATGGCTACACCTTC	TRBV5-1	17	TRBD1	TRBJ1-2	-
CASSEGGANGSPLHF	TGTGCCAGCAGTGAGGGGGGGGCAAATGGCTCACCCCTCCACTTT	TRBV2	15	-	TRBJ1-6	many
CASSTANQPQHF	TGTGCCAGCAGTACAGCAAATCAGCCCCAGCATTTT	TRBV2	12	-	TRBJ1-5	-
CASRLSPDREDVLSGQYF	TGTGCAAGTCGCTTATCTCCGGACAGGGAGGACGTACTGTCTGGGCAGTACTTC	TRBV12-2	18	-	TRBJ2-7	-
CAISRDRDGGYTF	TGTGCCATCAGCCGGGACAGGGACGGCGGCTACACCTTC	TRBV6-8	13	TRBD1	TRBJ1-2	few
CASSSIDSARRNTIYF	TGTGCCAGCAGCTCAATTGACAGTGCAAGGAGAAACACCATATATTTT	TRBV11-3	16	-	TRBJ1-3	many
CASSLYGGPYEQYF	TGTGCCAGCAGCTTGTACGGGGGGCCCTACGAGCAGTACTTC	TRBV6-8	14	-	TRBJ2-7	many
CASSPPSMGNQPQHF	TGTGCCAGCTCACCTCCGTCTATGGGCAATCAGCCCCAGCATTTT	TRBV18	15	-	TRBJ1-5	-
CASRTSGGLYNEQFF	TGTGCCAGCAGGACTAGCGGGGGGCTGTACAATGAGCAGTTCTTC	TRBV11-3	15	TRBD2	TRBJ2-1	few
CASSLTSGNQPQHF	TGTGCCAGCAGCCTAACATCAGGCAATCAGCCCCAGCATTTT	TRBV11-3	14	-	TRBJ1-5	few
CASSYSGDTDTQYF	TGTGCCAGCAGCTATAGCGGGGACACAGATACGCAGTATTTT	TRBV11-3	14	TRBD2	TRBJ2-3	medium-sized
CASSQPGGGSYNEQFF	TGTGCCAGCAGTCAGCCGGGGGGCGGCTCCTACAATGAGCAGTTCTTC	TRBV7-2	16	-	TRBJ2-1	few
CASSITGGVTGELFF	TGTGCCAGTAGTATCACAGGGGGCGTAACCGGGGAGCTGTTTTTT	TRBV19	15	TRBD1	TRBJ2-2	-
CSVDQGVTNTQYF	TGCAGCGTCGATCAGGGGGTTACAAATACGCAGTATTTT	TRBV29-1	13	TRBD1	TRBJ2-3	-
CAISRGQEGYTF	TGTGCCATCAGTAGGGGACAGGAGGGCTACACCTTC	TRBV6-8	12	TRBD1	TRBJ1-2	few
CASSRTGTRISYSNQPQHF	TGTGCCAGCAGTCGTACTGGGACAAGGATCTCGTATAGCAATCAGCCCCAGCATTTT	TRBV28	19	-	TRBJ1-5	few
CASGLEAGEQFF	TGTGCTAGTGGTTTGGAAGCGGGTGAGCAGTTCTTC	TRBV12-5	12	-	TRBJ2-1	-
CASSQVRGNEQFF	TGCGCCAGCAGCCAAGTTCGTGGGAATGAGCAGTTCTTC	TRBV23-1	13	-	TRBJ2-1	few
CASSYRVHNEQFF	TGTGCCAGCAGTTACAGGGTCCACAATGAGCAGTTCTTC	TRBV6-8	13	-	TRBJ2-1	many
CASSGGSVEQFF	TGTGCCAGTAGTGGTGGTTCGGTTGAGCAGTTCTTC	TRBV19	12	-	TRBJ2-1	once
CASSVGPGATNEKLFF	TGTGCCAGCAGCGTAGGTCCCGGTGCAACTAATGAAAAACTGTTTTTT	TRBV9	16	-	TRBJ1-4	few
CASSLSLSGGRGQPQHF	TGTGCCAGCAGTTTGTCTCTCTCGGGGGGCCGGGGACAGCCCCAGCATTTT	TRBV28	17	-	TRBJ1-5	few
CASSLNPGRSETQYF	TGTGCCAGCAGTTTAAACCCAGGGAGGAGCGAGACCCAGTACTTC	TRBV28	15	-	TRBJ2-5	-
CASSVAANSYNEQFF	TGTGCCAGCAGCGTCGCAGCGAACTCCTACAATGAGCAGTTCTTC	TRBV9	15	-	TRBJ2-1	-
CASSRQGLNTEAFF	TGTGCCAGCAGTCGACAGGGGTTGAACACTGAAGCTTTCTTT	TRBV6-8	14	TRBD1	TRBJ1-1	few
CASSLAGANVLTF	TGTGCCAGCAGTTTAGCCGGGGCCAACGTCCTGACTTTC	TRBV28	13	-	TRBJ2-6	-
CASRLGQGNNYGYTF	TGCGCCAGCAGACTGGGACAGGGTAACAACTATGGCTACACCTTC	TRBV5-1	15	TRBD1	TRBJ1-2	-
CASSAYRSYEQYF	TGTGCCAGCAGTGCTTACAGGTCGTACGAGCAGTACTTC	TRBV28	13	-	TRBJ2-7	few
CASSEAADDGYTF	TGTGCCAGCAGTGAAGCGGCGGACGATGGCTACACCTTC	TRBV6-1	13	-	TRBJ1-2	-
CASSSDTPNYGYTF	TGCGCCAGCAGCTCAGATACACCTAACTATGGCTACACCTTC	TRBV5-1	14	-	TRBJ1-2	-
CASSSRLAGALGSYNEQFF	TGTGCCAGCAGTTCTCGACTAGCGGGGGCCCTAGGGAGCTACAATGAGCAGTTCTTC	TRBV28	19	TRBD2	TRBJ2-1	-
CASSPPGLAYNEQFF	TGTGCCAGCAGTCCCCCGGGCTTGGCTTACAATGAGCAGTTCTTC	TRBV25-1	15	-	TRBJ2-1	-
CASSISGRRREDTQYF	TGTGCCAGCAGCATTAGCGGGAGGCGAAGGGAGGATACGCAGTATTTT	TRBV7-4	16	TRBD2	TRBJ2-3	few
CASSVEPGKRALAYEQFF	TGCGCCAGCAGCGTAGAGCCCGGGAAGAGGGCCCTAGCCTATGAGCAGTTCTTC	TRBV5-1	18	-	TRBJ2-1	-